This T cell receptor (beta chain) was captured by sequencing in a study of T cell responses to AZD1222 COVID-19 vaccine. This CDR3 comprises 16 residues. Germline lookup yields CDR1 KGHSH and CDR2 LQKENI. The V segment lost 4 bases and the J segment 0 bases; nucleotides outside the gene matches: 6. Sequencing used immunoSEQ multiplex PCR; TCRdb keeps in-frame clones, though not all of them. The sample lists about 55,000 clones; about 88% were seen once. The sample consisted of peripheral blood, taken on day 0 of AZD1222 vaccination. The receptor comes from an adult in good health. This sequence joins TRBV18 and TRBJ1-3, with 7 bases matching TRBD1. CDR3 in amino acids: CASSLGTVTSGNTIYF. CDR3 coding DNA: TGTGCCAGCTCACTAGGGACAGTCACCTCTGGAAACACCATATATTTT.